The 20 T cell receptor beta chains below all came from one sample that was sequenced in a study of CD8 T cells in Susac syndrome. With random hexamers, roughly 0.45 to 1 ug RNA was reverse transcribed. TCRdb processed the immunoSEQ multiplex PCR reads anew with MiXCR; each CDR3 protein has one entry. The sample shows roughly 200,000 distinct CDR3 sequences, over 90% of them seen only once. The sample comprised CD4+ T cells from PBMCs. The source of these receptors is a human donor with multiple sclerosis.

The V and J genes are TRBV29-1 and TRBJ1-2, with 9 bases matching TRBD1. Germline CDR1 is SQVTM and CDR2 is ANQGSEA. V dropped 7 bases and J dropped 7; count of bases not matched to a gene: 7. The CDR3 is made up of 12 amino acids. The CDR3 DNA follows: TGCAGCGCCGGGGACAGGGCGGTTGGCTACACCTTC. It specifies CSAGDRAVGYTF.

This sequence joins TRBV29-1 and TRBJ2-3; tentative D call: TRBD1 (5 bases). The CDR3 contains 12 residues. The germline V and J ends were trimmed by 1 base and 3 bases, with 5 bases remaining between them. Per the germline V gene, CDR1 is SQVTM and CDR2 is ANQGSEA. The CDR3 bases are TGCAGCGTTGAAGCAGGGACAGATACGCAGTATTTT. This gives the protein CSVEAGTDTQYF.

J is TRBJ1-1 and V is TRBV18; D unclear. This CDR3 contains 14 residues. The germline gives CDR1 KGHSH, CDR2 LQKENI. V lost 2 bases to trimming and J lost 4 bases, with 11 bases between them. The CDR3 DNA reads TGTGCCAGCTCACCATCGGGTTTGGGCACTGAAGCTTTCTTT. Translation gives CASSPSGLGTEAFF.

This chain joins TRBV5-1 and TRBJ2-1; D perhaps matches TRBD1 (6 bases). V was pared by 5 bases and J by 6 bases, with 9 bases between. The CDR3 contains 12 residues. Germline V gives CDR1 SGHRS, CDR2 YFSETQ. The DNA for the CDR3 is TGCGCCAGCAGGGGACAACCCAATGAGCAGTTCTTC. Encoded protein: CASRGQPNEQFF.

The V call is TRBV27, the J call TRBJ1-6; D is uncertain. Germline lookup yields CDR1 MNHEY and CDR2 SMNVEV (reference sequence). V was clipped by 2 bases and J by 6 bases, with 11 bases between them. The CDR3 spans 15 residues. CDR3 sequence: CASSLSGPVNSPLHF. The CDR3 DNA is TGTGCCAGCAGTTTAAGTGGGCCAGTTAATTCACCCCTCCACTTT.

The genes are TRBV15 and TRBJ1-5, with D possibly matching TRBD1 (5 bases). The CDR3 loop spans 15 amino acids. Germline V gene data show CDR1 as LNHNV and CDR2 as YYDKDF (reference sequence). V gave up 9 bases and J gave up 3 bases, with 18 bases separating them. CDR3 coding DNA: TGTGCCACTGCGCGGGGCGCCGGCCACAATCAGCCCCAGCATTTT. Protein: CATARGAGHNQPQHF. Drawing the rest from reference TRBV15 and TRBJ1-5, the complete variable domain is DAMVIQNPRYQVTQFGKPVTLSCSQTLNHNVMYWYQQKSSQAPKLLFHYYDKDFNNEADTPDNFQSRRPNTSFCFLDIRSPGLGDTAMYLCATARGAGHNQPQHFGDGTRLSIL.

This chain joins TRBV2 and TRBJ1-2, with D possibly TRBD1 on 5 matching bases. V was cut by 1 base and J by 5 bases, with 14 bases left in between. CDR1 is SNHLY and CDR2 is FYNNEI in the germline V gene. The CDR3 contains 15 residues. The CDR3 region has the DNA TGTGCCAGCAGTGAAGGGGCAGGGCCCGGTTATGGCTACACCTTC. The encoded protein is CASSEGAGPGYGYTF.

V usage is TRBV29-1 and J usage is TRBJ2-5; TRBD2 is a possible D gene (6 bases). V was shortened by 8 bases and J by 1 base, with 14 bases between the two germline ends. Germline lookup yields CDR1 SQVTM and CDR2 ANQGSEA. The CDR3 runs to 13 residues. CDR3 sequence reads: CSSAGYLQETQYF. For the CDR3, the DNA is TGCAGCTCAGCGGGCTACCTCCAAGAGACCCAGTACTTC.

The chain is built from TRBV20-1 and TRBJ2-7, with 8 nucleotides matching TRBD1. Trimming took 3 bases from V and 2 from J; bases not matched to a gene: 6. The germline gives CDR1 DFQATT, CDR2 SNEGSKA (reference sequence). The CDR3 loop spans 14 amino acids. The CDR3 reads CSASLHRGTYEQYF. CDR3 coding DNA: TGCAGTGCTAGTCTCCACAGGGGGACCTACGAGCAGTACTTC.

This clonotype was seen once. J is TRBJ2-3 and V is TRBV20-1; a possible D gene is TRBD1 (5 bases). CDR3 length: 13 amino acids. Between the trimmed V and J ends, which lost 6 bases and 2 bases, there was a span of 12 bases. In germline, CDR1 is DFQATT, CDR2 SNEGSKA (reference sequence). CDR3 protein: CSAREGVTDTQYF. In nucleotides, the CDR3 is TGCAGTGCCAGGGAAGGGGTCACAGATACGCAGTATTTT.

The chain has TRBV20-1 and TRBJ2-3, with 8 bases matching TRBD2. The CDR3 contains 10 residues. Germline CDR1 DFQATT, CDR2 SNEGSKA (reference sequence). Trimming removed 3 bases from V and 10 bases from J; junction bases left unmatched: 0. The CDR3 DNA follows: TGCAGTGCTAGCGGGGGGGCGCAGTATTTT. Translating it yields CSASGGAQYF.

With respect to this clonotype: The junction does not match germline at one end; this may be a read error. The J gene is TRBJ1-1, the V gene TRBV29-1; D is unresolved. The CDR3 totals 14 residues. The germline gives CDR1 SQVTM, CDR2 ANQGSEA. The CDR3 sequence is CIILRGSSNTEAFF. The CDR3 nucleotides are TGTATCATCTTGCGGGGTTCGTCGAACACTGAAGCTTTCTTT.

The V call is TRBV29-1, the J call TRBJ2-3; 8 bases are a match to TRBD1. Germline V gene data show CDR1 as SQVTM and CDR2 as ANQGSEA. The CDR3 length is 16 residues. Trimming removed 6 bases from V and 0 bases from J; junction bases left unmatched: 11. The CDR3: CSVRESGDRSTDTQYF. The CDR3 DNA reads as TGCAGCGTGAGGGAGTCGGGGGACAGGAGCACAGATACGCAGTATTTT.

The chain joins TRBV5-1 to TRBJ1-5; no reliable D call. The CDR3 contains 15 residues. V lost 4 bases, J lost 0 bases, and 11 bases lay in between. The germline CDR1 and CDR2 sequences are SGHRS and YFSETQ. This chain's CDR3 is CASSEGAGSNQPQHF. CDR3 bases: TGCGCCAGCAGCGAGGGTGCGGGTAGCAATCAGCCCCAGCATTTT.

The chain employs TRBV12-3 or TRBV12-4 and TRBJ2-1, with D possibly matching TRBD2 (6 bases). V lost 8 bases to trimming and J lost 9 bases, with 17 bases between them. The CDR3 extends over 13 amino acids. The CDR3 coding sequence is TGTGCCAGCCCTCTTGGAGGGAGTAGTGAGCAGTTCTTC. Translating gives CASPLGGSSEQFF.

The rearrangement uses TRBV12-3 or TRBV12-4 and TRBJ1-2, with a tentative D call TRBD1 (5 bases). V lost 5 bases to trimming and J lost 3 bases, with 13 bases between them. CDR3 length: 14 amino acids. The CDR3 DNA reads TGTGCCAGCAGTACGGGCCCCAGGGACTATGGCTACACCTTC. Protein: CASSTGPRDYGYTF.

The chain recombines TRBV20-1 with TRBJ1-1, with D perhaps matching TRBD1 (6 bases). Germline V gene data show CDR1 as DFQATT and CDR2 as SNEGSKA (reference sequence). The V end lost 3 bases, the J end lost 1 base, and 12 bases lay between the germline ends. CDR3 length equals 14 residues. CDR3 residues: CSARATGTNTEAFF. The CDR3 region has the DNA TGCAGTGCTAGGGCCACAGGGACGAACACTGAAGCTTTCTTT.

This sequence joins TRBV7-9 and TRBJ2-2, with 7 bases fitting TRBD1. This CDR3 has 16 residues. The V segment lost 5 bases and the J segment 0 bases; nucleotides outside the gene matches: 6. Germline V gene data show CDR1 as SEHNR and CDR2 as FQNEAQ (reference sequence). CDR3 in DNA: TGTGCCAGCAGCATCAACAGGGGACCGAACACCGGGGAGCTGTTTTTT. It is translated as CASSINRGPNTGELFF. Drawing the rest from reference TRBV7-9 and TRBJ2-2, the complete variable domain is DTGVSQNPRHKITKRGQNVTFRCDPISEHNRLYWYRQTLGQGPEFLTYFQNEAQLEKSRLLSDRFSAERPKGSFSTLEIQRTEQGDSAMYLCASSINRGPNTGELFFGEGSRLTVL.

V gene TRBV7-9 combines with J gene TRBJ1-2; D is undetermined. Germline V gives CDR1 SEHNR, CDR2 FQNEAQ (reference sequence). This CDR3 spans 14 amino acids. V was shortened by 1 base and J by 3 bases, with 9 bases between the two germline ends. The DNA for the CDR3 is TGTGCCAGCAGCTTAGGGGCCAAGGACTATGGCTACACCTTC. Translated: CASSLGAKDYGYTF.

The rearrangement uses TRBV29-1 and TRBJ1-2, with D hard to call. From germline, CDR1 is SQVTM and CDR2 ANQGSEA. V gave up 2 bases and J gave up 7 bases, with 8 bases separating them. This CDR3 has 11 residues. The CDR3 region is CSVERTGGYTF. The CDR3 DNA reads as TGCAGCGTTGAACGGACGGGTGGCTACACCTTC. Complete variable domain (other parts from reference TRBV29-1 and TRBJ1-2): SAVISQKPSRDICQRGTSLTIQCQVDSQVTMMFWYRQQPGQSLTLIATANQGSEATYESGFVIDKFPISRPNLTFSTLTVSNMSPEDSSIYLCSVERTGGYTFGSGTRLTVV.